This record concerns one T cell receptor (beta chain) sequence. Its antigen is not known. The length of the CDR3 is 15 residues. From germline, CDR1 is SEHNR and CDR2 FQNEAQ (reference sequence). Trimming shortened V by 4 bases and J by 5 bases, and 14 bases separated the two germline ends. Each CDR3 protein gets one entry after TCRdb re-called the reads with MiXCR. The sample yields fewer than 700,000 distinct CDR3 sequences, 20% to 25% seen once. This specimen belongs to a study of T cell repertoires in cytomegalovirus infection. Study summary: It can be stated that public TCR beta signatures indicated CMV infection as well as a matching HLA type. Notes on the study in general: What dominated the ex vivo response were HLA-C-restricted CMV-specific TCR beta clonotypes. Cumulative public TCR beta family frequency identified CMV carriers with the relevant HLA.

The chain joins TRBV7-9 to TRBJ2-2; D may be TRBD1 or TRBD2 (6 bases each). This TCR was recovered from a human donor in good health (CMV status not recorded). Some clones in this sample may be carry-over from other donors' samples. The specimen sequenced was CD8+ T cells from PBMCs. The CDR3 here is CASSSVGGLTGELFF. The DNA of the CDR3 is TGTGCCAGCAGCTCCGTGGGGGGCCTAACCGGGGAGCTGTTTTTT.